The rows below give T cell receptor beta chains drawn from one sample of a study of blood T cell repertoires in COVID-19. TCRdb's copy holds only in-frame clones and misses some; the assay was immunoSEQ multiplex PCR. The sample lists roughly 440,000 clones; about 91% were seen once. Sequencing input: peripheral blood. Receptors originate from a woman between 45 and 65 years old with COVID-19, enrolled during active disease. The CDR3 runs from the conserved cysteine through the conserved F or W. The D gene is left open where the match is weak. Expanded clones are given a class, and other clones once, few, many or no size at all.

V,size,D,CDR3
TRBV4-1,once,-,CASSQEGGAYEQYF
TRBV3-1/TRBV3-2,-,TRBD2,CASSQGRDGGVYNEQFF
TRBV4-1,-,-,CASSQVDQAAAGNTIYF
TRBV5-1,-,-,CASSLGGGTTEAFF
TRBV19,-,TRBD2,CASSYLTSGGTDTQYF
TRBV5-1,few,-,CASSQQGSGAFF
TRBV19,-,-,CASSTGNSNQPQHF
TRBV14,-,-,CASSQDHRPYGYTF
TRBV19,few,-,CASSASGQKVAGNTIYF
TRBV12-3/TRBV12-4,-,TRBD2,CASSWSGDEQFF
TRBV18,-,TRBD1,CASSPDRDGYGYTF
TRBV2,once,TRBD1,CASRIDRDDQPQHF
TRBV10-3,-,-,CAISERGGTDTQYF
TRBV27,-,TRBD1,CASRPGTGLPGANVLTF
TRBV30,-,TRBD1,CALNTGTAYEQYF
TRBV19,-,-,CASRASDRLNTEAFF
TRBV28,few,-,CASRRYNEQFF
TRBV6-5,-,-,CASRFDRSYEQYF
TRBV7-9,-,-,CASSLVSYEQYF
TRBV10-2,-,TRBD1,CASRQGGGEAFF
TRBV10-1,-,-,CASSADSRAEAFF
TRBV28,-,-,CASRRGGAVEETQYF
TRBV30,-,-,CAWSVQANTEAFF
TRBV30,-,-,CAWSVQEGADEQYF
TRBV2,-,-,CASIGVRAWNTEAFF
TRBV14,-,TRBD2,CASSHFGTSGGALEQYF
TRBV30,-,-,CAWSSAAPDTQYF
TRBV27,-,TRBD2,CASSLWGGETQYF
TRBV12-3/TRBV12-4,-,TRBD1,CASSGGQGEAFF
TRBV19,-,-,CASSITGPRSSGNTIYF
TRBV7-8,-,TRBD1,CASSLPPRGRLNEQFF
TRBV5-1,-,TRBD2,CASSGSGGPYEQYF
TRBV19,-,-,CASKRGNGQPQHF
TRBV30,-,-,CAWTDRANYGYTF
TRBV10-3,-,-,CAVGGGESNEKLFF
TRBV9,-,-,CASSPPTDHNTEAFF
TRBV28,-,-,CASGPIKGLARETQYF
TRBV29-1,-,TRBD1,CSVSGTVYGYTF
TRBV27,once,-,CASSFRRGGAHTEAFF
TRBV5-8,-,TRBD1,CASSLTDRGGTEAFF
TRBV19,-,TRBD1,CASSEGQGPNYGYTF
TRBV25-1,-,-,CASSESEKYYGYTF
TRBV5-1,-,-,CASSITYNEQFF
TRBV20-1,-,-,CSAESGAGYTF
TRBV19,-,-,CASSMTTQETQYF
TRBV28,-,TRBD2,CASRSGGPTGELFF
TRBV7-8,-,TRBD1,CASSLRQGGTNEKLFF
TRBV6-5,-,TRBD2,CASRVPGLANEQFF
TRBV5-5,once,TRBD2,CASSYSLDRGGGGELFF
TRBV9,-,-,CASSVVTENTEAFF
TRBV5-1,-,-,CASSPDTGELFF
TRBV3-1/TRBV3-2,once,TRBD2,CASTTGPPRRGFTDTQYF
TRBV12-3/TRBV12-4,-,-,CASRYGTEAFF
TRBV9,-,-,CASSPRGSSFNYGYTF
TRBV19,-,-,CASSTTRIRQEWTGELFF
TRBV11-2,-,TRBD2,CASSLASGVNEQFF
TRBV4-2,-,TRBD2,CASSQEGGTSGVSSYNEQFF